Following are 20 T cell receptor beta chains from one sample sequenced in a study of cytomegalovirus exposure and HLA in healthy donors. The PCR used 60 Vbeta and 13 Jbeta primers. The table came from immunoSEQ multiplex PCR; TCRdb's copy has only in-frame clones and leaves some out. The sample lists under 150,000 clones, roughly 68% occurring once. The specimen was PBMCs. These receptors were collected from a man between 60 and 75 years old in good health and CMV-seronegative.

The chain recombines TRBV14 with TRBJ2-6, with 8 bases matching TRBD2. The germline V gene encodes CDR1 SGHDN and CDR2 FVKESK. V was pared by 0 bases and J by 4 bases, with 11 bases of the junction left unmatched. The CDR3 sequence is 19 residues long. CDR3 sequence (DNA): TGTGCCAGCAGCCAAGAGCGGGGGGCGGCAACTCTGGGGGCCAACGTCCTGACTTTC. Translation gives CASSQERGAATLGANVLTF.

The V gene is TRBV6-1, the J gene TRBJ2-7, with D perhaps TRBD1 (5 bases). Germline values: CDR1 MNHNS, CDR2 SASEGT. Deletions cut 6 bases from V and 3 bases from J, with 9 bases between. The CDR3 runs to 12 residues. The CDR3 coding sequence is TGTGCCAGCAGGACTCAGGGCTACGAGCAGTACTTC. It is translated as CASRTQGYEQYF.

V is TRBV30 and J is TRBJ2-2; TRBD2 agrees at 14 bases. The CDR3 length is 17 residues. Germline CDR1 is GTSNPN and CDR2 is SVGIG (reference sequence). Germline trimming cut 4 bases from V and 1 base from J; bases unmatched to any gene: 5. CDR3 sequence: CAWTPTSGRVNTGELFF. For the CDR3, the DNA is TGTGCCTGGACGCCGACTAGCGGGAGGGTGAACACCGGGGAGCTGTTTTTT.

The chain combines TRBV18 with TRBJ2-7; 9 nucleotides match TRBD1. Per germline, CDR1 KGHSH and CDR2 LQKENI. With 4 bases clipped from V and 6 bases from J, the junction kept 10 bases outside the gene matches. The CDR3 spans 15 residues. The CDR3 region has the DNA TGTGCCAGCTCACAATTACAGGGGGCGCGCGGCGAGCAGTACTTC. Its protein product is CASSQLQGARGEQYF.

The chain couples TRBV5-1 to TRBJ2-6, with 7 bases that match TRBD1. The CDR3 loop spans 15 amino acids. Germline V gene sequence: CDR1 SGHRS, CDR2 YFSETQ. V lost 4 bases to trimming and J lost 6 bases; unmatched junction nucleotides: 7. CDR3 nucleotide sequence: TGCGCCAGCAGCCCCAGGACAGGTTTGGCCAACGTCCTGACTTTC. Translating it yields CASSPRTGLANVLTF.

The sample holds a few counts of this clone. This sequence joins TRBV4-1 and TRBJ1-5; D ambiguous. Germline CDR1 is MGHRA and CDR2 is YSYEKL. The V end lost 2 bases, the J end lost 7 bases, and 12 bases lay between the germline ends. The CDR3 extends over 14 amino acids. The CDR3 DNA follows: TGCGCCAGCAGCCAAATAACAGCAGCCCAGCCCCAGCATTTT. Translating gives CASSQITAAQPQHF.

This clone was detected once. V usage is TRBV5-8 and J usage is TRBJ1-5, with 9 bases lining up with TRBD1. Germline values: CDR1 SGHTS, CDR2 YDEGEE. The ends lost 6 bases at V and 3 bases at J; junction bases unmatched: 4. The CDR3 has 14 amino acids. CDR3 coding DNA: TGTGCCAGCATCCGGGACAGGGACAATCAGCCCCAGCATTTT. Translating it yields CASIRDRDNQPQHF.

The chain is built from TRBV9 and TRBJ1-3; no clear D. The germline V gene encodes CDR1 SGDLS and CDR2 YYNGEE. The germline V and J ends were trimmed by 7 bases and 0 bases, with 17 bases remaining between them. This CDR3 region has 16 residues. This CDR3 is CASPPSQVLSGNTIYF. In DNA form, the CDR3 reads TGTGCCAGCCCCCCCAGCCAGGTCCTCTCTGGAAACACCATATATTTT.

The V call is TRBV6-1, the J call TRBJ2-7; 7 bases map to TRBD2. CDR1 MNHNS and CDR2 SASEGT come from the germline V gene. V gave up 5 bases and J gave up 3 bases; unmatched junction bases: 4. CDR3 length equals 13 residues. The CDR3 loop is CASSRGRVYEQYF. The CDR3 DNA reads as TGTGCCAGCAGTCGGGGGAGGGTCTACGAGCAGTACTTC.

V is TRBV7-9 and J is TRBJ2-1; 7 nucleotides agree with TRBD1. Germline-derived CDR1 and CDR2 are SEHNR and FQNEAQ (reference sequence). The CDR3 totals 17 residues. V trimming: 4 bases; J trimming: 4 bases; junction bases outside the gene matches: 13. The CDR3 region is CASSSRDRDASYNEQFF. CDR3 bases: TGTGCCAGCAGCTCCCGGGACAGAGACGCTTCTTACAATGAGCAGTTCTTC.

This chain uses TRBV28 with TRBJ1-3; D ambiguous. The germline V and J ends were trimmed by 5 bases and 4 bases, with 15 bases remaining between them. The CDR3 sequence is 15 residues long. Germline values: CDR1 MDHEN, CDR2 SYDVKM. The CDR3 DNA is TGTGCCAGCAGTGGCGGGAAAAGCGAAGGAAACACCATATATTTT. Translated, it gives CASSGGKSEGNTIYF.

The chain uses TRBV30 and TRBJ1-1; 7 nucleotides line up with TRBD1. There are 18 residues in the CDR3. After removal of 1 base from V and 11 bases from J, the junction contained 25 bases not matched to a gene. Per germline, CDR1 GTSNPN and CDR2 SVGIG (reference sequence). CDR3 sequence (DNA): TGTGCCTGGAGTGCCCCGGGACAGCTGACCCTCGGCTCTCCAAGGGCTTTCTTT. This encodes CAWSAPGQLTLGSPRAFF. Variable domain in full (rest from reference TRBV30 and TRBJ1-1): SQTIHQWPATLVQPVGSPLSLECTVEGTSNPNLYWYRQAAGRGLQLLFYSVGIGQISSEVPQNLSASRPQDRQFILSSKKLLLSDSGFYLCAWSAPGQLTLGSPRAFFGQGTRLTVV.

The rearrangement uses TRBV6-1 and TRBJ2-2, with D hard to call. The germline CDR1 and CDR2 sequences are MNHNS and SASEGT. This CDR3 has 14 amino acids. The V end lost 6 bases, the J end lost 6 bases, and 14 bases lay between the germline ends. The CDR3: CASSLGRIAGELFF. Here the CDR3 DNA reads TGTGCCAGCAGCCTAGGAAGGATAGCCGGGGAGCTGTTTTTT.

The chain employs TRBV10-3 and TRBJ2-1; D ambiguous. Deletions cut 3 bases from V and 5 bases from J, with 8 bases between. CDR1 and CDR2 (germline): ENHRY, SYGVKD. The CDR3 has 13 amino acids. CDR3 loop: CAISDSYDNEQFF. In DNA form, the CDR3 reads TGTGCCATCAGTGACTCCTACGACAATGAGCAGTTCTTC.

The table lists this clone with a few counts. The chain recombines TRBV5-8 with TRBJ2-5; D remains ambiguous. With the DNA end fitting TRBJ2-7 better, the J assignment may be wrong. Looked up from germline, CDR1 is SGHTS and CDR2 is YDEGEE. The CDR3 runs to 11 residues. The CDR3 nucleotides read TGTGCCAGCAGCTTGAAATACGAGCAGTACTTC. Its translation: CASSLKYEQYF.

The V call is TRBV9, the J call TRBJ2-1, with D tentatively TRBD1 or TRBD2 (9 bases each). The V and J ends lost 3 bases and 13 bases respectively, with 32 bases between them. The CDR3 is 18 amino acids. Germline V gives CDR1 SGDLS, CDR2 YYNGEE. CDR3 sequence: CASSAGTGRGLAEKTQFF. In DNA form, the CDR3 reads TGTGCCAGCAGCGCCGGGACAGGGAGGGGACTAGCAGAAAAGACTCAGTTCTTC.

This clone was seen more than once but under ten times. The chain recombines TRBV6-1 with TRBJ1-1, with a tentative D call TRBD1 (5 bases). In germline, CDR1 is MNHNS, CDR2 SASEGT. CDR3 length: 14 amino acids. V gave up 5 bases and J gave up 1 base, with 11 bases separating them. The CDR3 spells CASSKTTANTEAFF. CDR3 bases: TGTGCCAGCAGTAAGACGACAGCGAACACTGAAGCTTTCTTT.

This chain connects TRBV9 to TRBJ2-5, with D perhaps matching TRBD1 (6 bases). CDR3 length: 16 amino acids. V was shortened by 0 bases and J by 4 bases, with 16 bases between the two germline ends. CDR1 SGDLS and CDR2 YYNGEE come from the germline V gene. In nucleotides, the CDR3 is TGTGCCAGCAGCGTAGTATCAGGGGCCCTCGGAGAGACCCAGTACTTC. Translated, it gives CASSVVSGALGETQYF. Using reference TRBV9 and TRBJ2-5 for the parts outside the CDR3, the full variable domain is DSGVTQTPKHLITATGQRVTLRCSPRSGDLSVYWYQQSLDQGLQFLIQYYNGEERAKGNILERFSAQQFPDLHSELNLSSLELGDSALYFCASSVVSGALGETQYFGPGTRLLVL.

The chain couples TRBV28 to TRBJ1-5; the match to TRBD1 covers 7 bases. Germline CDR1 is MDHEN and CDR2 is SYDVKM. The ends lost 9 bases at V and 6 bases at J; junction bases unmatched: 8. The CDR3 covers 13 residues. The CDR3 loop is CASSAGGSQPQHF. CDR3 nucleotides: TGTGCCAGTTCGGCAGGGGGGAGTCAGCCCCAGCATTTT.

This clone came up a few times. J is TRBJ2-3 and V is TRBV5-1; perhaps TRBD2 as D (6 bases). CDR3 length equals 15 residues. V gave up 5 bases and J gave up 0 bases, with 13 bases separating them. The germline V gene has CDR1 SGHRS and CDR2 YFSETQ. CDR3 in amino acids: CASRAIAASTDTQYF. CDR3 in DNA: TGCGCCAGCAGGGCCATAGCGGCTAGCACAGATACGCAGTATTTT.